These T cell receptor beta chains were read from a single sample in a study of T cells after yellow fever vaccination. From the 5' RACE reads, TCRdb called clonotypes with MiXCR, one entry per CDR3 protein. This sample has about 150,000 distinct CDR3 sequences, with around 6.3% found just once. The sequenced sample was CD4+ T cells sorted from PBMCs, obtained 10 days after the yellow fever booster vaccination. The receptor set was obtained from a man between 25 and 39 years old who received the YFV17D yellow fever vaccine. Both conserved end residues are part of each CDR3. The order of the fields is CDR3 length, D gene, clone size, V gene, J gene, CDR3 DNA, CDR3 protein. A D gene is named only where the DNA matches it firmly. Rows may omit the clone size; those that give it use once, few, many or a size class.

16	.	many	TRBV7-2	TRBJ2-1	TGTGCCAGCAGCTTAGTTTCTGGCGGAGGACCCAATGAGCAGTTCTTC	CASSLVSGGGPNEQFF
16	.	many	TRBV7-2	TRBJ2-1	TGTGCCACCGCTTCCGACCCCGCTAGCTCCTACAATGAGCAGTTCTTC	CATASDPASSYNEQFF
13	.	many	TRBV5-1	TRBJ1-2	TGCGCCAGCAGCTTGGCGGTCCAATATGGCTACACCTTC	CASSLAVQYGYTF
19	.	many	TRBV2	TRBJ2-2	TGTGCCAGCAGTGGTCGCACGGGGGGCAGGGGTCCCAACACCGGGGAGCTGTTTTTT	CASSGRTGGRGPNTGELFF
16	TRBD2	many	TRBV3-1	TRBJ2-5	TGTGCCAGCAGCCAAGATCCGCTAGCGGGAAAAGAGACCCAGTACTTC	CASSQDPLAGKETQYF
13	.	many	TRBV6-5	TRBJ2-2	TGTGCCAGCAGTTACTATCCAGGGTCGGAGCTGTTTTTT	CASSYYPGSELFF
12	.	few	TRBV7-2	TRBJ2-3	TGTGCCAGCAGCTCAGGGGTAAATACGCAGTATTTT	CASSSGVNTQYF
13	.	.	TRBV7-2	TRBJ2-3	TGTGCCAGCAGCCACTCCTTAGTAGATACGCAGTATTTT	CASSHSLVDTQYF
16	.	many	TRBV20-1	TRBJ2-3	TGCAGTGCCTCCCCTCGAGTCTCGGGCGGCACAGATACGCAGTATTTT	CSASPRVSGGTDTQYF
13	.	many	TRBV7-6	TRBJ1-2	TGTGCCAGCAGCGACACAGGTCTGTCGGGCTACACCTTC	CASSDTGLSGYTF
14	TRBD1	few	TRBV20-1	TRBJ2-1	TGCAGTGCTAGAGACAGGGGGCGTGGAGGTGAGCAGTTCTTC	CSARDRGRGGEQFF
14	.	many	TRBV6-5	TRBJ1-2	TGTGCCAGCAGGGCCCTACTTTCCGGCTTGTACTACACCTTC	CASRALLSGLYYTF
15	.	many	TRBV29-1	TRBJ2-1	TGCAGCGTTGAAGGTACTAGTTCGTTCTACAATGAGCAGTTCTTC	CSVEGTSSFYNEQFF
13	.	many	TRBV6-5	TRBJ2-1	TGTGCCACCGGAGGGTTATTGAACAATGAGCAGTTCTTC	CATGGLLNNEQFF
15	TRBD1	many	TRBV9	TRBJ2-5	TGTGCCAGCAGCCTGCTCCAGGGGGTCCAAGAGACCCAGTACTTC	CASSLLQGVQETQYF
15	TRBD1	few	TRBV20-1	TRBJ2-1	TGCAGTGCTAGAGATCCGGGACAGCTAAAGAATGAGCAGTTCTTC	CSARDPGQLKNEQFF
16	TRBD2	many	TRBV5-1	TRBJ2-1	TGCGCCAGCAGCTTGGGACTAGCGGGAGGGCCCGGTGAGCAGTTCTTC	CASSLGLAGGPGEQFF
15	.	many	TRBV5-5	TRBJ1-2	TGTGCCAGCAGCTCGCCCCGGGCGCGAAACTATGGCTACACCTTC	CASSSPRARNYGYTF
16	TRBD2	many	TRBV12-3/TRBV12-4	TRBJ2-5	TGTGCCAGCAGTCCCGGTCTAGCGGGCCCGGCGGAGACCCAGTACTTC	CASSPGLAGPAETQYF
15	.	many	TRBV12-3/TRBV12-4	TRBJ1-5	TGTGCCAGCAGTCGCGGGACGGGACTCAATCAGCCCCAGCATTTT	CASSRGTGLNQPQHF
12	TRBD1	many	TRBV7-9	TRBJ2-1	TGTGCCAGCAGCTGGGGGACAGACTGGTGGTTCTTC	CASSWGTDWWFF
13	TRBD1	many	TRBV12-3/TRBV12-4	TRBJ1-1	TGTGCCAGCAGGAACAGGGGTGGCACTGAAGCTTTCTTT	CASRNRGGTEAFF
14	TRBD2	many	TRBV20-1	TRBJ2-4	TGCAGTGCTTCATCCGGGACTAGAGAAAACATTCAGTACTTC	CSASSGTRENIQYF
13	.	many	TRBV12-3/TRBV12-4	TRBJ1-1	TGTGCCAGCAGTCCACAGGGTCGGGCTGAAGCTTTCTTT	CASSPQGRAEAFF
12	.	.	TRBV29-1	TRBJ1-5	TGCAGCGTTGGGGATAGCAATCAGCCCCAGCATTTT	CSVGDSNQPQHF
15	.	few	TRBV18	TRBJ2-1	TGTGCCAGCTCACCGGGACACCAAACCTACAATGAGCAGTTCTTC	CASSPGHQTYNEQFF
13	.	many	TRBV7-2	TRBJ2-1	TGTGCCAGCAGCTTAACGTCACACAATGAGCAGTTCTTC	CASSLTSHNEQFF